These 4 T cell receptor beta chains share one sample of origin, sequenced in a study of OX40 agonist ivuxolimab in advanced cancers. The protocol was immunoSEQ multiplex PCR, while the TCRdb copy is restricted to in-frame clones and leaves out a portion. The data hold approximately 82,000 clones, with around 87% observed a single time. This sample comprised CD4+ or CD8+ T cells sorted from blood, obtained in a trial of the OX40 agonist ivuxolimab. The receptors originated from an adult with an advanced solid tumor such as melanoma, head and neck, liver or kidney cancer.

The chain employs TRBV5-8 and TRBJ1-1; D call uncertain. Trimming removed 5 bases from V and 0 bases from J, with 8 bases in between. This CDR3 has 13 amino acids. CDR1 is SGHTS, CDR2 YDEGEE, per germline. As DNA, the CDR3 is TGTGCCAGCAGTCGACGACTGAACACTGAAGCTTTCTTT. Translating gives CASSRRLNTEAFF.

Points on this clone: Germline is not matched at one junction end, which may reflect a read error. This sequence joins TRBV4-1 and TRBJ2-1, with D perhaps assigned TRBD1 or TRBD2 (5 bases each). Germline V lookup: CDR1 MGHRA, CDR2 YSYEKL. CDR3 length: 16 amino acids. The CDR3, as DNA: TGCGCCAGCAGTCAAGGTCAGGGATGGGGGTACAATGAGCAGTTCTTC. Protein: CASSQGQGWGYNEQFF.

V usage is TRBV11-2 and J usage is TRBJ2-7; 7 bases agree with TRBD1. The CDR3 has 14 amino acids. Germline V lookup: CDR1 SGHAT, CDR2 FQNNGV. The J segment lost 0 bases and the V segment lost 5 bases, leaving 4 bases of the junction unmatched. In nucleotides, the CDR3 is TGTGCCAGCAGCCCGGGACAGCGCTCCTACGAGCAGTACTTC. This translates into CASSPGQRSYEQYF.

CDR3: CASESLAADPKNIQYF. The CDR3 nucleotides read TGTGCCAGCGAGTCATTAGCGGCAGACCCTAAAAACATTCAGTACTTC. The chain has TRBV21-1 and TRBJ2-4; TRBD2, as called in the table, went unchecked against the DNA. TRBV21-1 constitutes a pseudogene. The CDR3 is 16 residues long.